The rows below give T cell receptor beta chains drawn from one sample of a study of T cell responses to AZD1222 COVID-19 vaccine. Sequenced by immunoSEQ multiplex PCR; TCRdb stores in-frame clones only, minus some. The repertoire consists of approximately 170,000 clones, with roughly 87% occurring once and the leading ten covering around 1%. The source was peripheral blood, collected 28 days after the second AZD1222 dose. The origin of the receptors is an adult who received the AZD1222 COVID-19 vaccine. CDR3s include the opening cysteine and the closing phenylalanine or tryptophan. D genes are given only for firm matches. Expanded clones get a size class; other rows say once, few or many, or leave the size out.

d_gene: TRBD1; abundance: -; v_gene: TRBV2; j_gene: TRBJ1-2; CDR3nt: TGTGCCAGCAGTGCGGGACAGAGTACTAACTATGGCTACACCTTC; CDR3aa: CASSAGQSTNYGYTF
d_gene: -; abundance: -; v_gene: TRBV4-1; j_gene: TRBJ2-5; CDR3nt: TGCGCCAGCAGCCAGAAAGAAGAGACCCAGTACTTC; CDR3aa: CASSQKEETQYF
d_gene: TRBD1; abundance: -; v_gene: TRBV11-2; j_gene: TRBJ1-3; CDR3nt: TGTGCCAGCAGCTTAGTCGGACAGGTCTCTGGAAACACCATATATTTT; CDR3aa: CASSLVGQVSGNTIYF
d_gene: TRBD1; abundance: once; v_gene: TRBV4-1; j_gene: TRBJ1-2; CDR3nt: TGCGCCAGCAGCCAGGGGACAGGGGCTGGCTACACCTTC; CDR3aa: CASSQGTGAGYTF
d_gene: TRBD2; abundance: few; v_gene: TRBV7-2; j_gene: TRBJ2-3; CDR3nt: TGTGCCAGCAGCTTAGTAGGAGCGGGGGCAAGCACAGATACGCAGTATTTT; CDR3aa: CASSLVGAGASTDTQYF
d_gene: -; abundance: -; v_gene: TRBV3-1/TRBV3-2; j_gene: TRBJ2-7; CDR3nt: TGTGCCAGCAGCCAAGATGGAGGATACTACCCCTACGAGCAGTACTTC; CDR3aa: CASSQDGGYYPYEQYF
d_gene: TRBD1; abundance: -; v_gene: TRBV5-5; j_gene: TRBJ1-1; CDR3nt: TGTGCCAGCAGCTTTTCACTGACGGGACAGGGACGGACTGAAGCTTTCTTT; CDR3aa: CASSFSLTGQGRTEAFF
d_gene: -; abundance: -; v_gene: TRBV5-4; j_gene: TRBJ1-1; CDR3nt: TGTGCCAGCAGCTTGGCCCGGGATATGAACACTGAAGCTTTCTTT; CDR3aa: CASSLARDMNTEAFF
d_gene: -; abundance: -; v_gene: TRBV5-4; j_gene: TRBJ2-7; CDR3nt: TGTGCCAGCAGCTTGGGAGGGGTCCCATCCTACGAGCAGTACTTC; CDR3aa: CASSLGGVPSYEQYF
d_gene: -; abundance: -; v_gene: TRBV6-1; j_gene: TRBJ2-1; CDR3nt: TGTGCCAGCAGTGATGATTACAATGAGCAGTTCTTC; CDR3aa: CASSDDYNEQFF
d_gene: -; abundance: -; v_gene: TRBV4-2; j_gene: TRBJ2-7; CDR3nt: TGTGCCAGCAGCCAAGTAGGCTCGGACGGCTCCTACGAGCAGTACTTC; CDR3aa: CASSQVGSDGSYEQYF
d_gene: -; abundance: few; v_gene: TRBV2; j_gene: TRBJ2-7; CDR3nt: TGTGCCAGCAGTGAAAGATTGGTGAAGGTGGAGCAGTACTTC; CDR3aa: CASSERLVKVEQYF
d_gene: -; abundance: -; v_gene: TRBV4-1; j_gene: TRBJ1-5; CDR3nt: TGCGCCAGCAGCCAAGATCCAGGAGGGTATAATCAGCCCCAGCATTTT; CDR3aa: CASSQDPGGYNQPQHF
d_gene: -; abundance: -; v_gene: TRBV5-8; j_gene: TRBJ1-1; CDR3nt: TGTGCCAGCAGCTTGGGGGGCACTACTGAAGCTTTCTTT; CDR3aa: CASSLGGTTEAFF
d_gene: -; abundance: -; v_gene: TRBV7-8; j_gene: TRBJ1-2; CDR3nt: TGTGCCAGCAGCTACGACCCCGGAGGCGGCTACACCTTC; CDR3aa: CASSYDPGGGYTF
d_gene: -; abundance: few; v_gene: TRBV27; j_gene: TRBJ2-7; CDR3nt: TGTGCCAGCAGTTTATCTACAGGCTACGAGCAGTACTTC; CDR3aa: CASSLSTGYEQYF
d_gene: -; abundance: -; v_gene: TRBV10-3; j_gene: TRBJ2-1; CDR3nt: TGTGCCATCAGCGGGGTGGGGGGCGGCAACAACAATGAGCAGTTCTTC; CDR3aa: CAISGVGGGNNNEQFF
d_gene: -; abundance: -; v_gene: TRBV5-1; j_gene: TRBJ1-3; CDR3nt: TGCGCCAGCAGCTTGTCCGGCAGTCTTGGGGGAAACACCATATATTTT; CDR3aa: CASSLSGSLGGNTIYF
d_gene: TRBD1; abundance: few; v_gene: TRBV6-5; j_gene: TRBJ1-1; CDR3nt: TGTGCCAGCAGTAGACCTGGACAGGGTGAAGCTTTCTTT; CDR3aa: CASSRPGQGEAFF
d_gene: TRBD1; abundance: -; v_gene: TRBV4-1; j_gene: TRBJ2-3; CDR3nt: TGCGCCAGCAGATCTCCGGGACAGAGCACAGATACGCAGTATTTT; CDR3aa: CASRSPGQSTDTQYF
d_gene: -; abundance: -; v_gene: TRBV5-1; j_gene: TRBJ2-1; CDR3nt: TGCGCCAGCAGCCCCGGATCAGTAATGTACAATGAGCAGTTCTTC; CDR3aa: CASSPGSVMYNEQFF
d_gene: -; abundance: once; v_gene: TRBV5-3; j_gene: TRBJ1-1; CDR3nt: TGTGCCAGAAGCTTGTGTGAAGTAAAGGAAACTGAAGCTTTCTTT; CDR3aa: CARSLCEVKETEAFF
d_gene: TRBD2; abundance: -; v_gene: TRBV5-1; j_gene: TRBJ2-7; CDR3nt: TGCGCCAGCAGCGCCGGACTAGCGGTATACGAGCAGTACTTC; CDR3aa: CASSAGLAVYEQYF
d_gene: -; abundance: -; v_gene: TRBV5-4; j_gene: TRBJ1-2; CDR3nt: TGTGCCAGCACCTTGATTGGGACTAACTATGGCTACACCTTC; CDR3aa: CASTLIGTNYGYTF
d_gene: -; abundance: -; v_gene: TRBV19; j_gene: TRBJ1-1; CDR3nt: TGTGCCAGTAGGTACGGGGAGTGGAGGGACGAAGCTTTCTTT; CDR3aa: CASRYGEWRDEAFF
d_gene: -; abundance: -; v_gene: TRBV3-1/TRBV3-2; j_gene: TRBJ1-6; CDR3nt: TGTGCCAGCAGCCAAGGAGGGGACAATTCACCCCTCCACTTT; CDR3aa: CASSQGGDNSPLHF
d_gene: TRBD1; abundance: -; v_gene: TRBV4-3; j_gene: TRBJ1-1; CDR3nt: TGCGCCAGCAGCCCCCAGGGGACAGGCGCTGAAGCTTTCTTT; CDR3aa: CASSPQGTGAEAFF
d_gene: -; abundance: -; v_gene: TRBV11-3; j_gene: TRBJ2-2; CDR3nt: TGTGCCAGCAGCTTAAATCTAGCTCGCACCGGGGAGCTGTTTTTT; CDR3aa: CASSLNLARTGELFF
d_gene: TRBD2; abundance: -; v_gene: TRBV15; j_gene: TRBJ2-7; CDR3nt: TGTGCCACCAGCAGAACCCAACTAGCGGGGGTTAGGCACGAGCAGTACTTC; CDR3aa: CATSRTQLAGVRHEQYF
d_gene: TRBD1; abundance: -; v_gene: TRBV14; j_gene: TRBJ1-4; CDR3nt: TGTGCCAGCAGCACCCGGGACAGGGAAGAAAAACTGTTTTTT; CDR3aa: CASSTRDREEKLFF
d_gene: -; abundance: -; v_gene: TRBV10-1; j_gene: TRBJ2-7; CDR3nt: TGCGCCAGCAGTGATCGAAAAGGGAACTACGAGCAGTACTTC; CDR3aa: CASSDRKGNYEQYF
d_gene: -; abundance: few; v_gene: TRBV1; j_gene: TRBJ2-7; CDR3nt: TGCACCAGCAGCACGGGACTAGCGTCCGACGAGCAGTACTTC; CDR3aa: CTSSTGLASDEQYF
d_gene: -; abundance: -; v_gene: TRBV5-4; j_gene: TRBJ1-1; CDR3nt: TGTGCCAGCACCCCGCGGGGCGCAGACACTGAAGCTTTCTTT; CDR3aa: CASTPRGADTEAFF
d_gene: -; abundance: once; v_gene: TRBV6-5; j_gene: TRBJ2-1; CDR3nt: TGTGCCAGCAGTTACTCGGGAAAGGCCCAGTTCTTC; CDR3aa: CASSYSGKAQFF
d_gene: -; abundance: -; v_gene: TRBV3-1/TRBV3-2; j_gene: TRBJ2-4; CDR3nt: TGTGCCAGCAGCCCCCTCCGCGGAAAAAACATTCAGTACTTC; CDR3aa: CASSPLRGKNIQYF
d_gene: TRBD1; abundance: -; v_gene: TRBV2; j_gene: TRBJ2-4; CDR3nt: TGTGCCAGCAGGGCTGGGACAGGGCAACAAATAGCCAAAAACATTCAGTACTTC; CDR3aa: CASRAGTGQQIAKNIQYF
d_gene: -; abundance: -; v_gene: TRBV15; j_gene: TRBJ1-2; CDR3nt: TGTGCCACCACCAAAGGCAGGGAAAACTATGGCTACACCTTC; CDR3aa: CATTKGRENYGYTF
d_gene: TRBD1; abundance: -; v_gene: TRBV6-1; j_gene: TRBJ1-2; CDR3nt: TGTGCCAGCAGTGAAACAGGGGCCCGGGGAAGCTACACCTTC; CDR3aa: CASSETGARGSYTF
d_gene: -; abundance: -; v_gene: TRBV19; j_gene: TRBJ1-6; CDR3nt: TGTGCCAGTAGTTTACAACAGACTAATTCACCCCTCCACTTT; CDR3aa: CASSLQQTNSPLHF
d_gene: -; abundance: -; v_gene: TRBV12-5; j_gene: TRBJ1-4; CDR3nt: TGTGCTAGTGGTGTCGGGCAGGGAACTAATGAAAAACTGTTTTTT; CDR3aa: CASGVGQGTNEKLFF
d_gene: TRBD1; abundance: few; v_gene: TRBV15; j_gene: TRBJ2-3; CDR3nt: TGTGCCACCGGGGTCCCGACAGGGGTCACAGATACGCAGTATTTT; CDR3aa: CATGVPTGVTDTQYF